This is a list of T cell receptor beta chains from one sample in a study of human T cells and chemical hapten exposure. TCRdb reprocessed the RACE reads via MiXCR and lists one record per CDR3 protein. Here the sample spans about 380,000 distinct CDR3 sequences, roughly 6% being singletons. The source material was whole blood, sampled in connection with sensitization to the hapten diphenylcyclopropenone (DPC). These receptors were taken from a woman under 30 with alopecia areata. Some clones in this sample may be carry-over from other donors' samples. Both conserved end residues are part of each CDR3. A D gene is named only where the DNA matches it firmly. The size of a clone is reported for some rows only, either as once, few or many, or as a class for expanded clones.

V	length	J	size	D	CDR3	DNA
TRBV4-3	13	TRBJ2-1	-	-	CASSQDPSGEQFF	TGCGCCAGCAGCCAAGATCCCTCCGGGGAGCAGTTCTTC
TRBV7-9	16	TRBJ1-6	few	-	CASSLGGGLKDSPLHF	TGTGCCAGCAGCTTGGGAGGGGGGCTGAAGGATTCACCCCTCCACTTT
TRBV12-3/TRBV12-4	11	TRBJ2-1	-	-	CASSLKYEQFF	TGTGCCAGCAGTTTAAAGTATGAGCAGTTCTTC
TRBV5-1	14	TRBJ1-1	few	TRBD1	CASGTGGGYTEAFF	TGCGCCAGCGGGACAGGGGGCGGATACACTGAAGCTTTCTTT
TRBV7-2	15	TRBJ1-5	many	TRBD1	CASRSGQGLNQPQHF	TGTGCCAGCAGATCCGGACAGGGCCTCAATCAGCCCCAGCATTTT
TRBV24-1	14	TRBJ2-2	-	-	CATAGAGNTGELFF	TGTGCCACCGCCGGTGCGGGAAACACCGGGGAGCTGTTTTTT
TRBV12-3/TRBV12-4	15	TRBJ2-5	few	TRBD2	CASSLAAGGQETQYF	TGTGCCAGCAGTTTAGCCGCGGGGGGGCAAGAGACCCAGTACTTC
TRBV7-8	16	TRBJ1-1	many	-	CASTPHRANLNTEAFF	TGTGCCAGCACCCCACATCGGGCCAACCTAAACACTGAAGCTTTCTTT
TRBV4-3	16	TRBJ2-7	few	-	CASSQGIRDGFYEQYF	TGCGCCAGCAGCCAAGGGATCCGGGACGGGTTCTACGAGCAGTACTTC
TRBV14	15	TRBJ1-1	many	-	CASSPWGQVGTEAFF	TGTGCCAGCAGCCCCTGGGGACAAGTGGGAACTGAAGCTTTCTTT
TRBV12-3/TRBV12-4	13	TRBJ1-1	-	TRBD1	CASTRGQYTEAFF	TGTGCCAGCACCAGGGGGCAGTACACTGAAGCTTTCTTT
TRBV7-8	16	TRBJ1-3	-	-	CASSTVRQVSGNTIYF	TGTGCCAGCAGCACTGTCCGACAGGTCTCTGGAAACACCATATATTTT
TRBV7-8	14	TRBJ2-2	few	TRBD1	CASSLTGVAGELFF	TGTGCCAGCAGCTTGACAGGGGTGGCCGGGGAGCTGTTTTTT
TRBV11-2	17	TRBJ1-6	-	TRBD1	CASTPQGWSSYNSPLYF	TGTGCCAGCACCCCACAGGGGTGGAGCTCCTATAATTCACCCCTCTACTTT
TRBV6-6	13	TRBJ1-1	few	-	CASSSADVTEAFF	TGTGCCAGCAGTTCAGCCGACGTCACTGAAGCTTTCTTT
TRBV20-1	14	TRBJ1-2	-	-	CSARDRNGNYGYTF	TGCAGTGCTAGAGATCGGAACGGAAACTATGGCTACACCTTC
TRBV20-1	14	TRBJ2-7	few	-	CSARAYGLSYEQYF	TGCAGTGCTAGAGCTTACGGACTTTCCTACGAGCAGTACTTC
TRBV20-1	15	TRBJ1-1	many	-	CSAPSSQPMNTEAFF	TGCAGTGCCCCTAGTTCCCAGCCCATGAACACTGAAGCTTTCTTT
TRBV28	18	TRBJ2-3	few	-	CASSLSGGSGSSTDTQYF	TGTGCCAGCAGTCTCTCTGGGGGTAGCGGATCTAGCACAGATACGCAGTATTTT
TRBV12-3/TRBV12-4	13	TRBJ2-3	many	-	CASNRDGADTQYF	TGTGCCAGCAACAGGGATGGTGCAGATACGCAGTATTTT
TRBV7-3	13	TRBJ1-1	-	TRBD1	CASSPGQGKKAFF	TGTGCCAGCAGCCCCGGACAGGGGAAGAAAGCTTTCTTT
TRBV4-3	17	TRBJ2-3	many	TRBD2	CASSQAASGSLAITQYF	TGCGCCAGCAGCCAAGCCGCTAGCGGGAGCTTAGCAATTACGCAGTATTTT
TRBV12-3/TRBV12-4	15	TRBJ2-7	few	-	CASSQFRGRGDEQYF	TGTGCCAGCAGCCAATTCAGGGGTCGAGGGGACGAGCAGTACTTC
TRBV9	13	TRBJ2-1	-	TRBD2	CASRRLADNEQFF	TGTGCCAGCAGGAGACTAGCGGACAATGAGCAGTTCTTC
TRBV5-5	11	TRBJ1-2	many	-	CASSLSYGYTF	TGTGCCAGCAGCTTAAGCTATGGCTACACCTTC
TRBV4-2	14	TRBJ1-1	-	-	CASSQEEEVGRAFF	TGTGCCAGCAGCCAAGAAGAGGAGGTGGGTCGGGCTTTCTTT
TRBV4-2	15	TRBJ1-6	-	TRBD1	CASSKPTGEGSPLHF	TGTGCCAGCAGCAAACCGACAGGGGAGGGTTCACCCCTCCACTTT
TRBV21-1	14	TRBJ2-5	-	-	CASSPRDTQETQYF	TGTGCCAGCAGCCCTCGGGACACCCAAGAGACCCAGTACTTC
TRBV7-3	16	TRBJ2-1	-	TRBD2	CASSPIAGTSYNEQFF	TGTGCCAGCAGCCCCATAGCGGGTACCTCCTACAATGAGCAGTTCTTC
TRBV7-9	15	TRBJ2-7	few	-	CASSPGPPYNYEQYF	TGTGCCAGCAGCCCCGGGCCTCCTTACAACTACGAGCAGTACTTC
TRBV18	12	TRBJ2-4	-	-	CASSREGNIQYF	TGTGCCAGCTCACGCGAAGGGAACATTCAGTACTTC
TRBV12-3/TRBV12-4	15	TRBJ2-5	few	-	CASKQDAIFQETQYF	TGTGCCAGCAAACAGGATGCCATCTTCCAAGAGACCCAGTACTTC
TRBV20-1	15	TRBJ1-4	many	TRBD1	CSARAQDRVDEKLFF	TGCAGTGCTAGAGCCCAAGACAGGGTGGATGAAAAACTGTTTTTT
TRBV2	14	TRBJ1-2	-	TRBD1	CASGIRRGRDGYTF	TGTGCCAGCGGAATTAGAAGGGGGCGCGATGGCTACACCTTC
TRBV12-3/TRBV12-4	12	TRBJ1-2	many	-	CASSFRQYGYTF	TGTGCCAGCAGTTTCCGACAGTATGGCTACACCTTC
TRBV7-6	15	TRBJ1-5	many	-	CASSLTEGSNQPQHF	TGTGCCAGCAGCTTAACGGAAGGGAGTAATCAGCCCCAGCATTTT
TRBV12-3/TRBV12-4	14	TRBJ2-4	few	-	CASSLRDAKNIQYF	TGTGCCAGCAGTTTACGAGATGCCAAAAACATTCAGTACTTC
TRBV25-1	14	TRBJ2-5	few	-	CAAGEGPGLETQYF	TGTGCCGCAGGAGAGGGGCCGGGGCTGGAGACCCAGTACTTC
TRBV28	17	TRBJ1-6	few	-	CASSSQVEGAWNSPLHF	TGTGCCAGCAGTTCCCAGGTAGAGGGCGCCTGGAATTCACCCCTCCACTTT
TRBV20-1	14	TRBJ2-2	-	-	CSARDRGADGELFF	TGCAGTGCTAGAGATCGAGGGGCCGACGGGGAGCTGTTTTTT
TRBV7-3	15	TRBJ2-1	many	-	CASSRVGGISNEQFF	TGTGCCAGCAGCCGAGTCGGGGGCATTAGCAATGAGCAGTTCTTC
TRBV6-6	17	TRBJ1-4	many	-	CASTPRGGGTRGEKLFF	TGTGCCAGCACCCCAAGGGGCGGCGGGACCCGCGGTGAAAAACTGTTTTTT
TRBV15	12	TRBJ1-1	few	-	CATSRAGYEAFF	TGTGCCACCAGCAGAGCTGGATATGAAGCTTTCTTT
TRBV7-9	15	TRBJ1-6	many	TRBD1	CASSPRTGENSPLHF	TGTGCCAGCAGCCCACGGACAGGGGAAAATTCACCCCTCCACTTT
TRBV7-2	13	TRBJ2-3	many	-	CASSPMGRDTQYF	TGTGCCAGCAGCCCCATGGGGAGAGATACGCAGTATTTT
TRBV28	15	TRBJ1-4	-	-	CASSLLGGDHEKLFF	TGTGCCAGCAGTTTACTTGGGGGGGATCATGAAAAACTGTTTTTT
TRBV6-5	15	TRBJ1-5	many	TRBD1	CASSPGTGSNQPQHF	TGTGCCAGCAGCCCCGGGACAGGGAGCAATCAGCCCCAGCATTTT
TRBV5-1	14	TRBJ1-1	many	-	CASSLAAGDTEAFF	TGCGCCAGCAGCTTGGCCGCAGGAGACACTGAAGCTTTCTTT
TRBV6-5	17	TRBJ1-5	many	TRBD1	CASSSTFSGGVNQPQHF	TGTGCCAGCAGTTCGACGTTTTCAGGGGGGGTCAACCAGCCCCAGCATTTT
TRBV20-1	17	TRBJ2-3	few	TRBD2	CSGEGTSGGTSTDTQYF	TGCAGTGGGGAGGGGACTAGCGGGGGGACGAGCACAGATACGCAGTATTTT
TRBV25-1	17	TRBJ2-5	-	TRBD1	CASSDDLNRGRQETQYF	TGTGCCAGCAGTGATGACTTGAACAGGGGGAGGCAAGAGACCCAGTACTTC
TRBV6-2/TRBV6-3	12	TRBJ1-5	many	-	CASSWVNQPQHF	TGTGCCAGCAGTTGGGTTAATCAGCCCCAGCATTTT
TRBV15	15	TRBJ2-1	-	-	CATRADRQPYNEQFF	TGTGCCACCAGAGCAGACAGGCAGCCCTACAATGAGCAGTTCTTC
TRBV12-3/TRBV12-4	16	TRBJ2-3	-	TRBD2	CASRKTSGGALDTQYF	TGTGCCAGCAGAAAGACTAGCGGGGGGGCCTTAGATACGCAGTATTTT
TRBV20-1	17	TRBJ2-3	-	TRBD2	CSAGRVRSGGGTDTQYF	TGCAGTGCTGGGAGAGTCCGTAGCGGGGGCGGCACAGATACGCAGTATTTT